One sample yielded the 24 T cell receptor beta chains listed below, sequenced in a study of blood T cell repertoires in COVID-19. This table comes from immunoSEQ multiplex PCR, and its TCRdb copy is limited to in-frame clones, with some not included. The data show some 190,000 clones, about four fifths seen once. Material for sequencing was peripheral blood. These receptors came from a woman older than 75 with COVID-19, enrolled during active disease.

This chain joins TRBV2 and TRBJ1-6; 8 nucleotides match TRBD1. Trimming at V came to 6 bases and at J to 17 bases, leaving 18 bases not matched to a gene. The germline CDR1 and CDR2 sequences are SNHLY and FYNNEI. The CDR3 is made up of 15 amino acids. The CDR3 here is CASSGPGQGPMFVHF. DNA for the CDR3: TGTGCCAGCAGCGGGCCTGGACAGGGTCCGATGTTCGTCCACTTT.

The chain is built from TRBV6-5 and TRBJ1-1; no definite D call. Germline CDR1 reads MNHEY; CDR2 reads SVGAGI. The CDR3 runs 10 residues. V shed 4 bases and J shed 10 bases, with 7 bases lying between them. The CDR3 is CASSSKRAFF. CDR3 coding DNA: TGTGCCAGCAGTTCAAAGAGAGCTTTCTTT.

The chain recombines TRBV18 with TRBJ2-7; 8 bases align to TRBD1. This CDR3 has 18 residues. Germline CDR1 KGHSH, CDR2 LQKENI. The trim removed 6 bases at V and 0 bases at J, leaving 16 bases unmatched. The CDR3 nucleotides read TGTGCCAGCTCCCCCCGGGGCGACAGGGGCCTTCTCTCCTACGAGCAGTACTTC. Amino acids: CASSPRGDRGLLSYEQYF.

V usage is TRBV4-2 and J usage is TRBJ1-1, with no clear D. V was clipped by 0 bases and J by 6 bases, with 14 bases between them. CDR1 and CDR2 from the germline V gene are LGHNA and YNFKEQ. The CDR3 runs 15 residues. The CDR3 here is CASSQEATGTSEAFF. The DNA for the CDR3 is TGTGCCAGCAGCCAAGAGGCAACGGGAACTTCTGAAGCTTTCTTT.

Only one count was recorded for this clone. V gene TRBV3-1 (or the pseudogene TRBV3-2) combines with J gene TRBJ1-1; D uncertain. V was clipped by 4 bases and J by 1 base, with 10 bases between them. CDR3 length equals 14 residues. Looked up from germline, CDR1 is LGHDT and CDR2 is YNNKEL (reference sequence). CDR3: CASSLAGGNTEAFF. Written as DNA, the CDR3 is TGTGCCAGCAGCCTGGCAGGTGGGAACACTGAAGCTTTCTTT.

The chain combines TRBV10-3 with TRBJ1-3, with a tentative D call TRBD1 (5 bases). V was trimmed by 4 bases and J by 1 base, leaving 11 bases between them. CDR1 and CDR2 from the germline V gene are ENHRY and SYGVKD. CDR3 length equals 15 residues. CDR3 protein: CAISVQGGSGNTIYF. The CDR3 bases are TGTGCCATCAGTGTCCAGGGAGGGTCTGGAAACACCATATATTTT.

The V call is TRBV5-3, the J call TRBJ1-5; unclear D gene. Being an ORF, TRBV5-3 has a function that is uncertain. CDR3 length equals 14 residues. V was pared by 2 bases and J by 2 bases, with 8 bases between. CDR3 nucleotide sequence: TGTGCCAGAAGCTTTATACTCGGCAATCAGCCCCAGCATTTT. Residues: CARSFILGNQPQHF.

The V call is TRBV5-1, the J call TRBJ1-5; D might be TRBD1 (5 bases). This CDR3 is 14 amino acids long. The V gene's germline CDR1 is SGHRS and CDR2 YFSETQ. V lost 4 bases and J 9 bases, leaving 17 bases between the germline ends. The DNA of the CDR3 is TGCGCCAGCAGCCCGGGCGGGGGTAGAGGGCCCCAGCATTTT. Translation gives CASSPGGGRGPQHF.

This clone was observed a few times. This chain uses TRBV10-2 with TRBJ1-1; D call uncertain. The CDR3 length is 13 residues. V dropped 3 bases and J dropped 5 bases, with 10 bases sitting between them. The germline V gene encodes CDR1 WSHSY and CDR2 SAAADI. The CDR3 bases are TGCGCCAGCAGTGATGGCAGAGGAACTGAAGCTTTCTTT. It translates to CASSDGRGTEAFF.

V usage is TRBV3-1 (or the pseudogene TRBV3-2) and J usage is TRBJ1-2; tentative D call: TRBD1 (5 bases). The V gene lost 4 bases and the J gene lost 3 bases, with 15 bases spanning the gap. Germline-derived CDR1 and CDR2 are LGHDT and YNNKEL (reference sequence). This CDR3 region has 15 residues. In nucleotides, the CDR3 is TGTGCCAGCAGCCGCCATGGGACGGGAGACTATGGCTACACCTTC. Amino acid sequence: CASSRHGTGDYGYTF.

Concerning this clone itself: This same CDR3 is encoded by further DNA sequences in the sample. The chain links TRBV3-1 (or the pseudogene TRBV3-2) to TRBJ1-1; TRBD1 is a possible D gene (6 bases). The CDR3 length is 13 residues. Per the germline V gene, CDR1 is LGHDT and CDR2 is YNNKEL (reference sequence). Trimming removed 3 bases from V and 1 base from J, with 6 bases in between. The CDR3 loop reads CASSQGQNTEAFF. CDR3 in DNA: TGTGCCAGCAGCCAGGGACAGAACACTGAAGCTTTCTTT.

The chain recombines TRBV12-5 with TRBJ1-6, with D hard to call. CDR1 and CDR2 from the germline V gene are LGHNT and FRNRAP. The CDR3 is 12 amino acids. V lost 6 bases and J 10 bases, leaving 10 bases between the germline ends. CDR3 amino acids: CASGVDGSPLHF. DNA for the CDR3: TGTGCTAGTGGGGTTGACGGGTCACCCCTCCACTTT. The whole variable domain, filled in from reference TRBV12-5 and TRBJ1-6, reads DARVTQTPRHKVTEMGQEVTMRCQPILGHNTVFWYRQTMMQGLELLAYFRNRAPLDDSGMPKDRFSAEMPDATLATLKIQPSEPRDSAVYFCASGVDGSPLHFGNGTRLTVT.

This clone occurred once. V and J are TRBV2 and TRBJ2-7, with TRBD1 matching 7 bases. V lost 6 bases to trimming and J lost 3 bases; unmatched junction nucleotides: 2. This CDR3 is 12 amino acids long. CDR1 is SNHLY, CDR2 FYNNEI, per germline. The CDR3 coding sequence is TGTGCCAGCAGGACAGGGCTCTACGAGCAGTACTTC. Translation gives CASRTGLYEQYF.

The genes are TRBV9 and TRBJ2-6, with a weak D call TRBD1 (6 bases). V lost 4 bases, J lost 1 base, and 18 bases lay in between. CDR3 size: 18 residues. Germline lookup yields CDR1 SGDLS and CDR2 YYNGEE. CDR3 nucleotides: TGTGCCAGCAGCCGTGGGGCTAGCACAGGGTCTGGGGCCAACGTCCTGACTTTC. Translated, it gives CASSRGASTGSGANVLTF.

V gene TRBV6-5 combines with J gene TRBJ1-5; no definite D call. Between the trimmed V and J ends, which lost 6 bases and 9 bases, there was a span of 12 bases. The CDR3 spans 12 residues. Germline CDR1 MNHEY, CDR2 SVGAGI. The CDR3 region has the DNA TGTGCCAGCAGGGCACCCTTTGGGCCCCAGCATTTT. This translates into CASRAPFGPQHF.

The chain recombines TRBV2 with TRBJ2-7; unclear D gene. Germline V gene data show CDR1 as SNHLY and CDR2 as FYNNEI. With 3 bases removed from V and 4 bases from J, the gap between germline ends came to 7 bases. The CDR3 runs 12 residues. In DNA, the CDR3 is TGTGCCAGCAGTGACCCGGTTTACGAGCAGTACTTC. Its translation: CASSDPVYEQYF.

The chain recombines TRBV4-1 with TRBJ1-4; D unresolved. The CDR3 covers 13 residues. Germline-derived CDR1 and CDR2 are MGHRA and YSYEKL. V lost 6 bases and J lost 7, with 12 bases in between. CDR3 DNA: TGCGCCAGCAGTCCTACGCGAGGTGAAAAACTGTTTTTT. It encodes CASSPTRGEKLFF.

In its sample, this clone was seen once. In nucleotides, the CDR3 is TGTGCCAGCAGTTCGACAGGTTCTGGTTCACCCCTCCACTTT. Encoded protein: CASSSTGSGSPLHF. This chain joins TRBV6-1 and TRBJ1-6; TRBD1 might be the D (6 bases). In germline, CDR1 is MNHNS, CDR2 SASEGT. The length of the CDR3 is 14 residues. The V end was cut by 5 bases, the J end by 9 bases, with 14 bases between.

J is TRBJ2-5 and V is TRBV5-4; D unclear. V lost 4 bases, J lost 4 bases, and 17 bases lay in between. CDR3 length: 15 residues. Per germline, CDR1 SGHNT and CDR2 YYREEE (reference sequence). The CDR3 region has the DNA TGTGCCAGCAGCCCTACCGCCGAGCGCGTAGAGACCCAGTACTTC. The encoded protein is CASSPTAERVETQYF.

This sequence joins TRBV28 and TRBJ2-5, with a possible D match to TRBD2 (6 bases). This CDR3 is 13 amino acids long. The ends were cut back, 6 bases at V and 4 bases at J, with 12 bases in the middle. Germline V gene lookup returns CDR1 MDHEN and CDR2 SYDVKM. The CDR3 coding sequence is TGTGCCAGCAGGGAGGGGTTGGCAGAGACCCAGTACTTC. Its protein product is CASREGLAETQYF. The whole variable domain, remainder taken from reference TRBV28 and TRBJ2-5, is DVKVTQSSRYLVKRTGEKVFLECVQDMDHENMFWYRQDPGLGLRLIYFSYDVKMKEKGDIPEGYSVSREKKERFSLILESASTNQTSMYLCASREGLAETQYFGPGTRLLVL.

The chain links TRBV28 to TRBJ1-3; possibly TRBD1 for D (5 bases). The CDR3 runs 14 residues. V gave up 8 bases and J gave up 4 bases, with 15 bases separating them. Germline CDR1 is MDHEN and CDR2 is SYDVKM. CDR3 loop: CASGLGAQGNTIYF. Written as DNA, the CDR3 is TGTGCCAGCGGGTTAGGGGCTCAAGGAAACACCATATATTTT.

The chain links TRBV4-2 to TRBJ1-3; no definite D call. V lost 1 base, J lost 0 bases, and 16 bases lay in between. This CDR3 is 18 amino acids long. Germline V gene sequence: CDR1 LGHNA, CDR2 YNFKEQ. CDR3 sequence (DNA): TGTGCCAGCAGCCAAGGCTGGGAGGTGATGAGCTCTGGAAACACCATATATTTT. This sequence encodes CASSQGWEVMSSGNTIYF.

The chain recombines TRBV5-4 with TRBJ1-4; D is unresolved. In germline, CDR1 is SGHNT, CDR2 YYREEE (reference sequence). This CDR3 is built from 13 residues. V was cut by 4 bases and J by 7 bases, with 11 bases left in between. This CDR3 reads CASSEGRGEKLFF. CDR3 nucleotides: TGTGCCAGCAGCGAAGGTCGAGGTGAAAAACTGTTTTTT.

The V call is TRBV2, the J call TRBJ2-1; D is ambiguous. The CDR3 is 11 residues long. The ends were cut back, 7 bases at V and 3 bases at J, with 4 bases in the middle. The germline CDR1 and CDR2 sequences are SNHLY and FYNNEI. In DNA form, the CDR3 reads TGTGCCAGCACCAACTACAATGAGCAGTTCTTC. It encodes CASTNYNEQFF.